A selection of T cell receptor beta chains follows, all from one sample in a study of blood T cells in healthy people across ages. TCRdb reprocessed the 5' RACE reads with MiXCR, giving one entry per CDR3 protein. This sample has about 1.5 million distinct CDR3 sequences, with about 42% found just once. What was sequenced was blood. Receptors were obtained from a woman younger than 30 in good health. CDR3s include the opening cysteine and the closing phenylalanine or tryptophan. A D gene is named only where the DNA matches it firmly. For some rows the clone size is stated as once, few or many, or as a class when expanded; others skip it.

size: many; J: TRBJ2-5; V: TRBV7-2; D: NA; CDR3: CASSFLGTRETQYF; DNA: TGTGCCAGCAGCTTTTTGGGAACCCGAGAGACCCAGTACTTC
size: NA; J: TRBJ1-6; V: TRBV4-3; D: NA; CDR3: CASSQDHGRVRAPLHF; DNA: TGCGCCAGCAGCCAAGATCATGGCAGGGTTAGGGCACCCCTCCACTTT
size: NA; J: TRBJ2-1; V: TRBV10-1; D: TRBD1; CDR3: CASSDRGTPGQGDNEQFF; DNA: TGCGCCAGCAGTGATAGGGGGACCCCGGGACAGGGGGACAATGAGCAGTTCTTC
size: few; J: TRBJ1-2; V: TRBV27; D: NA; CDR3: CASSYGAAYGYTF; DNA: TGTGCCAGCAGCTATGGGGCAGCCTATGGCTACACCTTC
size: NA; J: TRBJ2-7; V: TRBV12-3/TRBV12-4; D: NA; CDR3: CASSLARGMRYEQYF; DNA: TGTGCCAGCAGTTTAGCGCGCGGCATGCGCTACGAGCAGTACTTC
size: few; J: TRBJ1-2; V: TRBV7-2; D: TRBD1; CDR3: CASSFDRGNGYTF; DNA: TGTGCCAGCAGCTTCGACAGGGGAAATGGCTACACCTTC
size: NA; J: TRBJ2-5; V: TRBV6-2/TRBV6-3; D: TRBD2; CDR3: CASRFGLAGLVETQYF; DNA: TGTGCCAGCAGATTCGGACTAGCGGGCCTTGTGGAGACCCAGTACTTC
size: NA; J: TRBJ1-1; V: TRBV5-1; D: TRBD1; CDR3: CAGRQGGNTEAFF; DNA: TGCGCCGGCAGACAGGGTGGAAACACTGAAGCTTTCTTT
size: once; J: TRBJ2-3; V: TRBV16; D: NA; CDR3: CASCGTDQWADTQYF; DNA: TGTGCCAGCTGTGGGACGGACCAATGGGCAGATACGCAGTATTTT
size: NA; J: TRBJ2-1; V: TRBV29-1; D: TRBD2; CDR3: CSVEGETSAHYNEQFF; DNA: TGCAGCGTTGAGGGGGAGACTAGCGCCCACTACAATGAGCAGTTCTTC
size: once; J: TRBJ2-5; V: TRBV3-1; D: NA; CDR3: CASSQVREWTVAQETQYF; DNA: TGTGCCAGCAGCCAAGTAAGGGAGTGGACAGTAGCCCAAGAGACCCAGTACTTC
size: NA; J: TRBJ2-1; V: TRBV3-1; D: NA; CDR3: CASSQEFWRGERSGEQFF; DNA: TGTGCCAGCAGCCAAGAATTCTGGCGGGGCGAACGTTCTGGTGAGCAGTTCTTC
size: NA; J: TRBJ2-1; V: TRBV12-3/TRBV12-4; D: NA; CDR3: CASRRQLEQFF; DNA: TGTGCCAGCAGGAGACAGCTTGAGCAGTTCTTC
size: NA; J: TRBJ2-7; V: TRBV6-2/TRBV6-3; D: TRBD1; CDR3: CASSYLRRQGSYEQYF; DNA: TGTGCCAGCAGTTACCTAAGACGACAGGGTTCCTACGAGCAGTACTTC
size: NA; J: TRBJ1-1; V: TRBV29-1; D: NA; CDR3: CSVTLDRENTEAFF; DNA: TGCAGCGTAACATTGGACAGAGAGAACACTGAAGCTTTCTTT
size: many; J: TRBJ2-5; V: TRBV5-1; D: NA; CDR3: CASSLGQWKETQYF; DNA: TGCGCCAGCAGCTTAGGACAGTGGAAAGAGACCCAGTACTTC
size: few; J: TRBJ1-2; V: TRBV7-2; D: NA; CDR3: CASSLDARYYGYTF; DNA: TGTGCCAGCAGCTTAGATGCCAGATACTATGGCTACACCTTC
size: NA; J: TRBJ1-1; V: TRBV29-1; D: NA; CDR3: CSVVTENTEAFF; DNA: TGCAGCGTTGTTACCGAGAACACTGAAGCTTTCTTT
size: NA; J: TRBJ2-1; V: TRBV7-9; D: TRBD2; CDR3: CASSLATSGRNEQFF; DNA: TGTGCCAGCAGCTTAGCGACTAGCGGGAGGAATGAGCAGTTCTTC
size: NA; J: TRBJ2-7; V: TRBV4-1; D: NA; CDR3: CASSQGSPESLGEQYF; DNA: TGCGCCAGCAGCCAAGGATCTCCCGAAAGCCTAGGCGAGCAGTACTTC
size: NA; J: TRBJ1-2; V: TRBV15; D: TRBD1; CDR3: CATSPPGTADSFNYGYTF; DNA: TGTGCCACCAGCCCCCCCGGGACAGCCGACTCTTTTAACTATGGCTACACCTTC
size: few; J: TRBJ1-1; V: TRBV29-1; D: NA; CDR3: CSVESRAGMDTEAFF; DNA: TGCAGCGTTGAAAGCAGGGCCGGTATGGACACTGAAGCTTTCTTT
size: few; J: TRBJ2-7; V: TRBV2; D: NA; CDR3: CASSEAGLNSYEQYF; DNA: TGTGCCAGCAGTGAAGCGGGGTTGAATTCCTACGAGCAGTACTTC
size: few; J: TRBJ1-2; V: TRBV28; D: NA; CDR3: CASSLRVYYGYTF; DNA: TGTGCCAGCAGTCTCAGGGTTTACTATGGCTACACCTTC
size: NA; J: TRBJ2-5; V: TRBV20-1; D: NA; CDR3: CSARVASSAGETQYF; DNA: TGCAGTGCTAGAGTAGCTAGCTCGGCCGGGGAGACCCAGTACTTC
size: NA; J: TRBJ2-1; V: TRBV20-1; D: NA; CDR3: CSARAGAAYNEQFF; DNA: TGCAGTGCTAGAGCGGGGGCAGCATACAATGAGCAGTTCTTC
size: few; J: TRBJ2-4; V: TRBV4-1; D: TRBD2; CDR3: CASSETSGTYIQYF; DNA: TGCGCCAGCAGCGAAACTAGCGGGACGTACATTCAGTACTTC
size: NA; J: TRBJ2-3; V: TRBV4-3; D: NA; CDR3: CASSQDWLDMSTDTQYF; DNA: TGCGCCAGCAGCCAAGATTGGCTAGATATGAGCACAGATACGCAGTATTTT
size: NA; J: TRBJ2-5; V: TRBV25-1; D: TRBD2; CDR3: CASSEYTASGSWRNEQYF; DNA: TGTGCCAGCAGTGAATATACGGCTAGCGGGTCGTGGCGCAATGAGCAGTACTTC
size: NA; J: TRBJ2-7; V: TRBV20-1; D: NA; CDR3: CGAGRAGYEQYF; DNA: TGCGGTGCTGGTAGAGCGGGTTACGAGCAGTACTTC
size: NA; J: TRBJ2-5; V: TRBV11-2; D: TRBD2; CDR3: CASSPSGSSTETQYF; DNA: TGTGCCAGCAGCCCTAGCGGGAGCTCCACGGAGACCCAGTACTTC
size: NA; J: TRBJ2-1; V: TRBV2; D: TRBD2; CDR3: CASSTHSGEQFF; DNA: TGTGCCAGCAGTACCCATAGCGGGGAGCAGTTCTTC
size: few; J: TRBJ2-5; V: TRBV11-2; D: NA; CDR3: CASSVPQGRETQYF; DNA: TGTGCCAGCAGCGTACCCCAGGGCCGCGAGACCCAGTACTTC
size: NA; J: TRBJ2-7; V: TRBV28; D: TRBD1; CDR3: CASGVQGAYEQYF; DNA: TGTGCCAGCGGAGTACAGGGGGCTTACGAGCAGTACTTC
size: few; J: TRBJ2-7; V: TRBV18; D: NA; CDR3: CASSPLEYYEQYF; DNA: TGTGCCAGCTCACCGCTGGAATACTACGAGCAGTACTTC
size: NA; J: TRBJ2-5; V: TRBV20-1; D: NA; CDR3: CSASVDRTETQYF; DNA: TGCAGTGCTTCCGTTGACAGGACAGAGACCCAGTACTTC
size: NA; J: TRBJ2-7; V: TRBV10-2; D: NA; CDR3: CASSSLDGRTEQYF; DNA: TGCGCCAGCAGCTCACTTGATGGGAGGACCGAGCAGTACTTC
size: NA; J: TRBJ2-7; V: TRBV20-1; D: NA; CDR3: CSARDGKSYNEQYF; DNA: TGCAGTGCTAGAGATGGGAAGTCCTACAATGAGCAGTACTTC
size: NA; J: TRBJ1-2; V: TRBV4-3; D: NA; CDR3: CASSQGWDTSYDYTF; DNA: TGCGCCAGCAGCCAGGGGTGGGACACCAGCTATGACTACACCTTC
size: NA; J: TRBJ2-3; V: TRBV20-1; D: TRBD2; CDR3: CSATKGLAGGATQYF; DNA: TGCAGTGCTACCAAGGGACTAGCGGGGGGAGCTACGCAGTATTTT
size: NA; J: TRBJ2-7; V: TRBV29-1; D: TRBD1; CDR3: CSVGAGGDEQYF; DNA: TGCAGCGTCGGTGCAGGGGGCGACGAGCAGTACTTC
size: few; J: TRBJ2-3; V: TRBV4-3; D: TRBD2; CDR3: CASSRGGLAVTDTQYF; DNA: TGCGCCAGCAGCCGGGGGGGACTAGCGGTAACAGATACGCAGTATTTT
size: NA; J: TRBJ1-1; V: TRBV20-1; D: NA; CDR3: CSAREAGRNTEAFF; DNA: TGCAGTGCTAGAGAGGCGGGCAGGAACACTGAAGCTTTCTTT
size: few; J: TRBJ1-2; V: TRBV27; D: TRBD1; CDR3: CASSKPGQALHGYTF; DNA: TGTGCCAGCAGTAAGCCGGGACAGGCTTTGCATGGCTACACCTTC
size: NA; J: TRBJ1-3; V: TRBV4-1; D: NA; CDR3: CASSQEGRPTLDNTIYF; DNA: TGCGCCAGCAGCCAAGAGGGCAGACCAACTCTGGATAACACCATATATTTT